A single T cell receptor (beta chain) is shown here with its context. Germline CDR1 PRHDT, CDR2 FYEKMQ (reference sequence). Trimming at V came to 1 base and at J to 4 bases, leaving 2 bases not matched to a gene. The CDR3 totals 14 residues. The data belong to a study of blood T cell repertoires in COVID-19. Study in general: Collection of acute and convalescent COVID-19 samples took place in the United States, Italy and Spain. From T cells, B-cell-depleted T cells, or PBMCs came the material, which was cDNA or gDNA.

In the authors' methods: Estimated nucleated cell counts came from reference gene primer amplification. The table came from immunoSEQ multiplex PCR; TCRdb's copy has only in-frame clones and leaves some out. V and J calls and clone size are as listed in that table; D and trimming were resolved from the DNA. Of about 180,000 clones in the sample, around 87% were seen once. The chain links TRBV13 to TRBJ1-1; 8 bases are shared with TRBD1. The material sequenced was peripheral blood. This receptor was obtained from a woman younger than 45 with active or convalescent COVID-19. The DNA for the CDR3 is TGTGCCAGCAGCTTAGACAGGGGGATCACTGAAGCTTTCTTT. This sequence encodes CASSLDRGITEAFF.